The rows below give T cell receptor beta chains drawn from one sample of a study of cytomegalovirus exposure and HLA in healthy donors. Assay: immunoSEQ multiplex PCR; the TCRdb copy retains only in-frame clones and omits some. This table lists 200,000 or so clones. The sample consisted of PBMCs. The source is a boy younger than 18 in good health and CMV-seronegative. The CDR3 runs from the conserved cysteine through the conserved F or W. D genes are given only for firm matches.

cdr3_aa: CASSLLRANTGELFF; cdr3_nt: TGTGCCAGCAGTCTCCTGCGGGCGAACACCGGGGAGCTGTTTTTT; d_call: -; v_call: TRBV6-5; j_call: TRBJ2-2
cdr3_aa: CASSPLTGRWEQYF; cdr3_nt: TGTGCCAGCAGCCCCCTGACCGGGAGGTGGGAGCAGTACTTC; d_call: TRBD2; v_call: TRBV11-2; j_call: TRBJ2-7
cdr3_aa: CASSPVQGPSETQYF; cdr3_nt: TGTGCCAGCTCACCTGTACAGGGGCCGTCGGAGACCCAGTACTTC; d_call: TRBD1; v_call: TRBV18; j_call: TRBJ2-5
cdr3_aa: CSVVSQVDYGYTF; cdr3_nt: TGCAGCGTTGTTTCTCAGGTGGACTATGGCTACACCTTC; d_call: -; v_call: TRBV29-1; j_call: TRBJ1-2
cdr3_aa: CASSHLGQGVDTQYF; cdr3_nt: TGCGCCAGCAGCCACCTCGGACAGGGGGTGGATACGCAGTATTTT; d_call: TRBD1; v_call: TRBV4-3; j_call: TRBJ2-3
cdr3_aa: CASSPGTGLIEQFF; cdr3_nt: TGTGCCAGCAGCCCAGGGACTGGGTTGATTGAGCAGTTCTTC; d_call: -; v_call: TRBV5-6; j_call: TRBJ2-1
cdr3_aa: CASRGTYTDTQYF; cdr3_nt: TGTGCCAGTAGGGGGACTTACACAGATACGCAGTATTTT; d_call: -; v_call: TRBV19; j_call: TRBJ2-3
cdr3_aa: CASSLAQGDNSPLHF; cdr3_nt: TGCGCCAGCAGCCTGGCACAGGGAGATAATTCACCCCTCCACTTT; d_call: -; v_call: TRBV5-1; j_call: TRBJ1-6
cdr3_aa: CASSQRGLEGYTF; cdr3_nt: TGCGCCAGCAGCCAAAGGGGGCTCGAGGGCTACACCTTC; d_call: TRBD1; v_call: TRBV4-1; j_call: TRBJ1-2
cdr3_aa: CASRTANYGYTF; cdr3_nt: TGCGCCAGCAGGACAGCAAACTATGGCTACACCTTC; d_call: -; v_call: TRBV5-1; j_call: TRBJ1-2
cdr3_aa: CASSLQGSGNQPQHF; cdr3_nt: TGTGCCAGCAGCTTACAGGGTTCGGGCAATCAGCCCCAGCATTTT; d_call: -; v_call: TRBV7-2; j_call: TRBJ1-5
cdr3_aa: CASSLHLAGEETQYF; cdr3_nt: TGTGCCAGCAGCTTACACTTAGCGGGGGAAGAGACCCAGTACTTC; d_call: TRBD2; v_call: TRBV7-7; j_call: TRBJ2-5
cdr3_aa: CASSAGLAGNNEQFF; cdr3_nt: TGTGCCAGCAGCGCGGGACTAGCGGGGAACAATGAGCAGTTCTTC; d_call: TRBD2; v_call: TRBV9; j_call: TRBJ2-1
cdr3_aa: CASSVDSLGNQPQHF; cdr3_nt: TGTGCCAGCAGCGTAGACTCTTTGGGCAATCAGCCCCAGCATTTT; d_call: -; v_call: TRBV9; j_call: TRBJ1-5
cdr3_aa: CASSLQLAGGHPYNEQFF; cdr3_nt: TGTGCCAGCAGCTTACAGTTAGCGGGGGGCCACCCCTACAATGAGCAGTTCTTC; d_call: TRBD2; v_call: TRBV11-2; j_call: TRBJ2-1
cdr3_aa: CASSLTGVNTIYF; cdr3_nt: TGTGCCAGCAGCCTGACAGGGGTAAACACCATATATTTT; d_call: TRBD1; v_call: TRBV5-8; j_call: TRBJ1-3
cdr3_aa: CASSPRNSGANVLTF; cdr3_nt: TGTGCCAGCAGCCCGAGGAACTCTGGGGCCAACGTCCTGACTTTC; d_call: -; v_call: TRBV7-2; j_call: TRBJ2-6
cdr3_aa: CASRQGIRNEQFF; cdr3_nt: TGTGCCAGCCGACAGGGGATTCGTAATGAGCAGTTCTTC; d_call: TRBD1; v_call: TRBV7-8; j_call: TRBJ2-1
cdr3_aa: CASSHQGQNQPQHF; cdr3_nt: TGTGCCAGCAGCCATCAGGGTCAGAATCAGCCCCAGCATTTT; d_call: -; v_call: TRBV5-4; j_call: TRBJ1-5
cdr3_aa: CASSIRGSNEKLFF; cdr3_nt: TGTGCCAGCAGCATCAGGGGGAGTAATGAAAAACTGTTTTTT; d_call: TRBD1; v_call: TRBV13; j_call: TRBJ1-4
cdr3_aa: CASSGKDRERNEKLFF; cdr3_nt: TGCGCCAGCAGCGGGAAGGACAGGGAGAGAAATGAAAAACTGTTTTTT; d_call: TRBD1; v_call: TRBV4-1; j_call: TRBJ1-4
cdr3_aa: CASCEEAAYEQYF; cdr3_nt: TGTGCCAGCTGTGAGGAGGCAGCCTACGAGCAGTACTTC; d_call: -; v_call: TRBV2; j_call: TRBJ2-7
cdr3_aa: CAGRTGSNSPLHF; cdr3_nt: TGTGCCGGGCGGACAGGATCGAATTCACCCCTCCACTTT; d_call: TRBD1; v_call: TRBV19; j_call: TRBJ1-6
cdr3_aa: CASGDRGHTEAFF; cdr3_nt: TGTGCCAGCGGCGACAGGGGGCATACTGAAGCTTTCTTT; d_call: TRBD1; v_call: TRBV4-2; j_call: TRBJ1-1
cdr3_aa: CASSSRSPSWYEQYF; cdr3_nt: TGTGCCAGCAGCTCGAGATCGCCTAGCTGGTACGAGCAGTACTTC; d_call: -; v_call: TRBV7-2; j_call: TRBJ2-7
cdr3_aa: CASSPWGQGVGYTF; cdr3_nt: TGTGCCAGCAGCCCCTGGGGACAGGGGGTTGGCTACACCTTC; d_call: TRBD1; v_call: TRBV7-2; j_call: TRBJ1-2
cdr3_aa: CASSIFPAGYQETQYF; cdr3_nt: TGTGCCAGTAGTATATTCCCAGCGGGGTACCAAGAGACCCAGTACTTC; d_call: TRBD2; v_call: TRBV19; j_call: TRBJ2-5
cdr3_aa: CASSHGTGNYEQYF; cdr3_nt: TGCGCCAGCAGCCATGGGACAGGAAACTACGAGCAGTACTTC; d_call: TRBD1; v_call: TRBV4-1; j_call: TRBJ2-7